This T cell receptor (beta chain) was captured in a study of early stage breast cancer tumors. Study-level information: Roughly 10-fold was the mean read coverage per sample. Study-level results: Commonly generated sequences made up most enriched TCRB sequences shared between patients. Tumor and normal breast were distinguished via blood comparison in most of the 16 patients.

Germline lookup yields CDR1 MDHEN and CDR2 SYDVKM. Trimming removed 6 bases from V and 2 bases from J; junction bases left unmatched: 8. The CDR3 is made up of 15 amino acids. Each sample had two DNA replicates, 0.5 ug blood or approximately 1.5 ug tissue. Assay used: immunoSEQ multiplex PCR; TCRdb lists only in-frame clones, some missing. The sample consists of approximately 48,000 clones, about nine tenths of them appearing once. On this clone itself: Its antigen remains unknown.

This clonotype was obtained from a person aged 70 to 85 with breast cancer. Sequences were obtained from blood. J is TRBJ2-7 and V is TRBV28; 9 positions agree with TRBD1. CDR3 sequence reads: CASSVARTGAYEQYF. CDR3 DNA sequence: TGTGCCAGCAGCGTCGCCCGGACAGGGGCCTACGAGCAGTACTTC.